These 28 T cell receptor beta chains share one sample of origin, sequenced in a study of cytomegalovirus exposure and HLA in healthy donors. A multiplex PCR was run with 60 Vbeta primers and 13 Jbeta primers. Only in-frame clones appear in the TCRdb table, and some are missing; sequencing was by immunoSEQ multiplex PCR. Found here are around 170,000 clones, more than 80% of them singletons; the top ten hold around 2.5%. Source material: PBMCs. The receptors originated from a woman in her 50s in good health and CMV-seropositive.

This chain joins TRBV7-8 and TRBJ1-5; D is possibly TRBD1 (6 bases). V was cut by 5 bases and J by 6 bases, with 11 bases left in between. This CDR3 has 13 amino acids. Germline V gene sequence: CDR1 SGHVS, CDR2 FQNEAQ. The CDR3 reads CASSTQQGQPQHF. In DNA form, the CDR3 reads TGTGCCAGCAGCACACAACAGGGTCAGCCCCAGCATTTT.

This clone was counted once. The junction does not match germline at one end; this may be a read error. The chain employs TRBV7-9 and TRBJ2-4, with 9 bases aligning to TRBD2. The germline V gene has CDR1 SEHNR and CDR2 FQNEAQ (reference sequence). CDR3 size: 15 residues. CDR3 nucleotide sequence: TGTGCCAGCAGCCTAGCGGGGCTAGCGGGAAACATTCAGTACTTC. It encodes CASSLAGLAGNIQYF. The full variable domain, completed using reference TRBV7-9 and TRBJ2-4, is DTGVSQNPRHKITKRGQNVTFRCDPISEHNRLYWYRQTLGQGPEFLTYFQNEAQLEKSRLLSDRFSAERPKGSFSTLEIQRTEQGDSAMYLCASSLAGLAGNIQYFGAGTRLSVL.

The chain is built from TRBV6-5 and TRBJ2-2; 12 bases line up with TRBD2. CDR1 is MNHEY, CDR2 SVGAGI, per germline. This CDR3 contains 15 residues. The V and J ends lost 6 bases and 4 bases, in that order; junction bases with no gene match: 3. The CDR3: CASRSSGGATGELFF. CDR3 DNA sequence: TGTGCCAGCAGATCTAGCGGGGGGGCCACCGGGGAGCTGTTTTTT.

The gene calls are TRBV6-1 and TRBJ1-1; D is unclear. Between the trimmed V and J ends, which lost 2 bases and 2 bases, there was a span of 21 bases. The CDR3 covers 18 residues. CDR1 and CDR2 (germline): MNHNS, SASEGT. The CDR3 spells CASSELSSMWAGNTEAFF. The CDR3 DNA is TGTGCCAGCAGTGAACTGAGCTCTATGTGGGCAGGAAACACTGAAGCTTTCTTT.

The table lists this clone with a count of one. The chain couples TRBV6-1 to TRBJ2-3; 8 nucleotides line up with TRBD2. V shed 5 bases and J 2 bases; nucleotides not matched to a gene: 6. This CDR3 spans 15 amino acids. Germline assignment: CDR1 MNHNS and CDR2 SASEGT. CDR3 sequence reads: CASSSGGADTDTQYF. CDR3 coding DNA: TGTGCCAGCAGTTCGGGGGGGGCCGACACAGATACGCAGTATTTT.

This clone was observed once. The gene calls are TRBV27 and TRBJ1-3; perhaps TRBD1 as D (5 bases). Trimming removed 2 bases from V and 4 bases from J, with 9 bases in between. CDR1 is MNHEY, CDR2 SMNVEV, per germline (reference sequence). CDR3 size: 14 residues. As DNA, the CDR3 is TGTGCCAGCAGTTTACGGGACTCCGGAAACACCATATATTTT. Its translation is CASSLRDSGNTIYF.

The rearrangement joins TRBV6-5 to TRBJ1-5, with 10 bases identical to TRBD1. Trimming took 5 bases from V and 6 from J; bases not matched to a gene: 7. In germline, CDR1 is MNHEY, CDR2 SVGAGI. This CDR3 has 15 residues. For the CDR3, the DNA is TGTGCCAGCAGTGTCCAGACAGGGGGCGGTCAGCCCCAGCATTTT. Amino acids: CASSVQTGGGQPQHF.

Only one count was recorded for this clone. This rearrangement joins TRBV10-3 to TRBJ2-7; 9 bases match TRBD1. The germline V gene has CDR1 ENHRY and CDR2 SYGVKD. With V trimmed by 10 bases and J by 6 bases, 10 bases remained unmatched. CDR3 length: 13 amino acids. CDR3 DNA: TGTGCCACAGAGAGGGACAGGGTGGGCGAGCAGTACTTC. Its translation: CATERDRVGEQYF.

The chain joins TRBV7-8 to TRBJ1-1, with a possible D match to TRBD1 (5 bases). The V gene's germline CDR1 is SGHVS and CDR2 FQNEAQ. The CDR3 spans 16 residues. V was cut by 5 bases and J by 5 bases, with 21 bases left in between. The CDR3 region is CASSPRGYRIGTEAFF. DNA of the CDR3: TGTGCCAGCAGCCCCCGTGGGTACAGGATCGGAACTGAAGCTTTCTTT.

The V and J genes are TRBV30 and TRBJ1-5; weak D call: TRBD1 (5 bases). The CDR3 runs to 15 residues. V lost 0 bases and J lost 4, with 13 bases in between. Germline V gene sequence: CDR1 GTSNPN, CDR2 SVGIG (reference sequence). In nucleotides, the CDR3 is TGTGCCTGGAGTGTACAACGGGGGTGGAATCAGCCCCAGCATTTT. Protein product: CAWSVQRGWNQPQHF.

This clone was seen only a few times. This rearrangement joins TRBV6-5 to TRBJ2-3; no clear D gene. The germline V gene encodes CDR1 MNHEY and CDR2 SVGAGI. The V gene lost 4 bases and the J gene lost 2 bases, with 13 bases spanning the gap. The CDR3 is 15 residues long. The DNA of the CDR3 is TGTGCCAGCAGTTTCTCGGGCCAACTCACAGATACGCAGTATTTT. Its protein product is CASSFSGQLTDTQYF.

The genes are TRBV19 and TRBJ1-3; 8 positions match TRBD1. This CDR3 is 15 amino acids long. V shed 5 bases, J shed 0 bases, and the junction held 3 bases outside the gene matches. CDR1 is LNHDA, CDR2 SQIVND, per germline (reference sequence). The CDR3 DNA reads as TGTGCCAGTAGTCGCGACAGGGGCTCTGGAAACACCATATATTTT. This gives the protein CASSRDRGSGNTIYF.

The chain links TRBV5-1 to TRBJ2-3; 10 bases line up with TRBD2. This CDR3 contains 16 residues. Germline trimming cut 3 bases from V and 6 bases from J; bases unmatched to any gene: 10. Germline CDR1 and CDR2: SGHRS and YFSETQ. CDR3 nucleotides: TGCGCCAGCAGCTGGTTCCCTAGCGGGGGTGGTGATACGCAGTATTTT. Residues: CASSWFPSGGGDTQYF.

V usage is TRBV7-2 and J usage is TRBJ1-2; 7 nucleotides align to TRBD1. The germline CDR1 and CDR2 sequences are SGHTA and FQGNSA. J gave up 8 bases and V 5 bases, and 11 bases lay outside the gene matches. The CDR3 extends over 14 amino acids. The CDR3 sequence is CASSTPQQGRGYTF. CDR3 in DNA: TGTGCCAGCAGCACACCGCAACAGGGGAGGGGCTACACCTTC.

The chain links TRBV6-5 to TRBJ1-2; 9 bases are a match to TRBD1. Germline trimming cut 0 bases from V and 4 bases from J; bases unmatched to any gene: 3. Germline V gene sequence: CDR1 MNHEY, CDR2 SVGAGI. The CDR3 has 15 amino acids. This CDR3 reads CASSYSGQGTYGYTF. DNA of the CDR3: TGTGCCAGCAGTTACTCGGGACAGGGCACCTATGGCTACACCTTC.

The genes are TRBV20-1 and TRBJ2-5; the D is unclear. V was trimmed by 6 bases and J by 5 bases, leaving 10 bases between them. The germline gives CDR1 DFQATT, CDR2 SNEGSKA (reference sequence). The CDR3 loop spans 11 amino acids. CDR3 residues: CSATYGETQYF. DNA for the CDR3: TGCAGTGCCACCTACGGGGAGACCCAGTACTTC.

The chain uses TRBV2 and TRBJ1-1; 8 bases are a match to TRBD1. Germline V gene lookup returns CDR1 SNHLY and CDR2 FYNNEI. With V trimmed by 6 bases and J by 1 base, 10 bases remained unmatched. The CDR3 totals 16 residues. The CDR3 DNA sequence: TGTGCCAGCAGACACAGGACAGGGCTCGGGAACACTGAAGCTTTCTTT. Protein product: CASRHRTGLGNTEAFF.

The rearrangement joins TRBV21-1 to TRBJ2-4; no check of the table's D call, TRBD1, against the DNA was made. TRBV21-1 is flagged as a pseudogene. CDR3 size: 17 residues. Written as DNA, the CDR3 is TGTGCCAGCAGCTTTTACGGACAGGAGCTAGCCAAAAACATTCAGTACTTC. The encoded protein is CASSFYGQELAKNIQYF.

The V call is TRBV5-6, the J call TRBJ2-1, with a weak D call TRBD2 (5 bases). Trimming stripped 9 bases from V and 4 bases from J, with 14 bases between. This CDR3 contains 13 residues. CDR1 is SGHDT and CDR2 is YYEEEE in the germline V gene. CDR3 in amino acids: CATNSTRYNEQFF. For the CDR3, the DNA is TGTGCCACCAACTCAACTAGGTACAATGAGCAGTTCTTC.

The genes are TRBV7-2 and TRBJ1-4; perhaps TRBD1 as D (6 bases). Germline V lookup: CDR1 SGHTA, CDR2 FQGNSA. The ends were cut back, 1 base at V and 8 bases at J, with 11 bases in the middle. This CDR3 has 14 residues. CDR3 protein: CASSLGTGKEKLFF. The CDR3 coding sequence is TGTGCCAGCAGCTTAGGTACAGGGAAGGAAAAACTGTTTTTT.

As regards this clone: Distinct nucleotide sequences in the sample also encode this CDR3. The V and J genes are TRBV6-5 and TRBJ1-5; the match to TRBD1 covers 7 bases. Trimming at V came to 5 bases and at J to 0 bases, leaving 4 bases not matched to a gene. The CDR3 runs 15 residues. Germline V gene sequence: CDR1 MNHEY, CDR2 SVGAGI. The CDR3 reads CASSPGGYSNQPQHF. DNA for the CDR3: TGTGCCAGCAGTCCAGGGGGATATAGCAATCAGCCCCAGCATTTT.

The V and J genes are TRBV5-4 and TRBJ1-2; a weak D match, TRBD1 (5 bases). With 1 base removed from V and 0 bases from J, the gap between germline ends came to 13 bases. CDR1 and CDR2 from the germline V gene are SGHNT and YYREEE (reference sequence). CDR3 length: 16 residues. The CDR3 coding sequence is TGTGCCAGCAGCTTGTGGACACAGCAAGCTAACTATGGCTACACCTTC. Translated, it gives CASSLWTQQANYGYTF.

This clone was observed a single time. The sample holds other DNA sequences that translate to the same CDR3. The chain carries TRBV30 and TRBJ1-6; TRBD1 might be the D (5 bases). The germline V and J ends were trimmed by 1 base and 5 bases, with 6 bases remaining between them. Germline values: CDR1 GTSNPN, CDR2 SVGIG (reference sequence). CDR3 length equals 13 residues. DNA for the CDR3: TGTGCCTGGAGTGGACAGAATAATTCACCCCTCCACTTT. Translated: CAWSGQNNSPLHF. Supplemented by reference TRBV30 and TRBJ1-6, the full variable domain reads SQTIHQWPATLVQPVGSPLSLECTVEGTSNPNLYWYRQAAGRGLQLLFYSVGIGQISSEVPQNLSASRPQDRQFILSSKKLLLSDSGFYLCAWSGQNNSPLHFGNGTRLTVT.

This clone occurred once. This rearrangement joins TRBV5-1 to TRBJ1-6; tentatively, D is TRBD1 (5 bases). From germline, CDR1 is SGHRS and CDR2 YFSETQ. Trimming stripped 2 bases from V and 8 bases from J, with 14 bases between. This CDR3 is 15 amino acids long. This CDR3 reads CASSFNQGGDSPLHF. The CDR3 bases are TGCGCCAGCAGCTTTAACCAGGGTGGGGATTCACCCCTCCACTTT. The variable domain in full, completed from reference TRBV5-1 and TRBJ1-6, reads KAGVTQTPRYLIKTRGQQVTLSCSPISGHRSVSWYQQTPGQGLQFLFEYFSETQRNKGNFPGRFSGRQFSNSRSEMNVSTLELGDSALYLCASSFNQGGDSPLHFGNGTRLTVT.

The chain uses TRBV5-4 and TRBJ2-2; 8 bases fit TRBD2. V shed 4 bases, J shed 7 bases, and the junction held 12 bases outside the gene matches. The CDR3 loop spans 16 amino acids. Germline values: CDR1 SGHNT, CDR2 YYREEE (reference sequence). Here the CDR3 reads CASSPGQSGGGGELFF. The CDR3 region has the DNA TGTGCCAGCAGCCCAGGACAGTCCGGGGGGGGCGGGGAGCTGTTTTTT. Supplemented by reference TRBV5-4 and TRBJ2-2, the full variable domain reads ETGVTQSPTHLIKTRGQQVTLRCSSQSGHNTVSWYQQALGQGPQFIFQYYREEENGRGNFPPRFSGLQFPNYSSELNVNALELDDSALYLCASSPGQSGGGGELFFGEGSRLTVL.

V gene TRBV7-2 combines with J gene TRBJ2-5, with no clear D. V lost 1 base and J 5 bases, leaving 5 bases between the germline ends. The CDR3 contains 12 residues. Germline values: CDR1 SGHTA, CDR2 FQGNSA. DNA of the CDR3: TGTGCCAGCAGCTTAGTCGGGGAGACCCAGTACTTC. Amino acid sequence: CASSLVGETQYF.

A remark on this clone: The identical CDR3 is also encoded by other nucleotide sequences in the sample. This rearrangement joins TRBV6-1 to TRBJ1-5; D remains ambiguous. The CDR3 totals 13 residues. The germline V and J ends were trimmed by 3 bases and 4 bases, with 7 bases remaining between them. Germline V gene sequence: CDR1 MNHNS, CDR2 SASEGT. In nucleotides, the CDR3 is TGTGCCAGCAGTGAGACGGGGAATCAGCCCCAGCATTTT. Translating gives CASSETGNQPQHF.

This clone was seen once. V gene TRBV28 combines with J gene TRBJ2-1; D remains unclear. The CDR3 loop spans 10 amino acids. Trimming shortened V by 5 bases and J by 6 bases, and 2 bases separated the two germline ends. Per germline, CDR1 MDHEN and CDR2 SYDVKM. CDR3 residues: CASSRNEQFF. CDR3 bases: TGTGCCAGCAGTCGCAATGAGCAGTTCTTC.